The T cell receptor beta chain under discussion was sequenced for a study of cytomegalovirus exposure and HLA in healthy donors (dated by TCRdb to between 2016 and 2019). With respect to the entire study: An earlier analysis of more than 550 of the donors reported 276 Gb of sequence data and 90 million to 120 million unique TCR beta sequences obtained from approximately 180 million T cells. An early release covering over 500 HLA-typed donors comprised 250 to 350 gigabases of sequencing data and roughly 86 million unique TCR sequences. Of the roughly 420 genotyped donors, more than 75% were placed in the genetic ancestry cluster associated with self-reported Caucasian donors. The aim of the study was to test whether cataloging public T cell receptors could identify signatures of past pathogen exposure. The study used immunosequencing to profile the T cell repertoires of several hundred subjects and linked those repertoires to cytomegalovirus serostatus. Along with the roughly 670-subject first cohort, a separate validation cohort of 120 different subjects was used. To predict cytomegalovirus infection status, the study brought together high-throughput TCR immunosequencing, statistical association of individual TCRs with disease status, and machine learning. To study patterns of TCR occurrence, a later analysis re-analyzed previously published TCR beta repertoires from several hundred donors and added high-resolution HLA genotyping. Rather than drawing on any new phenotypic data, the later analysis identified candidate immune exposures from TCR beta sequences and the way those sequences occurred across donors. An earlier analysis of 450 to 750 of the donors used high-throughput TCR beta sequencing to judge whether each TCR beta V gene segment behaved as functional or pseudogenic. Donor age, sex, ethnicity and CMV serostatus were compiled together with the repertoire data. Genome-wide SNP genotypes for about 65% of the roughly 670 donors were used in a later genetic analysis, which treated that subset as a discovery cohort. Every repertoire in the discovery cohort had been generated on one and the same sequencing platform. Class I and class II HLA loci were covered by the typing at four-digit resolution. The number of typed donors differed by locus: about 620-630 for A, B, C, DRB1 and DQB1; roughly 510 for DQA1; 600 to 610 for DPA1; and roughly 490 for DPB1. A handful of DR-DQ haplotypes were handled as single units for association and clustering because linkage in the cohort was strong. Across approximately 420 genotyped donors of the cohort, an average of about 220,000 unique TCR beta nucleotide sequences per donor were sequenced, and roughly 20% of those sequences were non-productive. What the study reported, not specific to this receptor: A later analysis reported that several top co-occurrence clusters appeared linked to parvovirus B19, influenza, CMV and Epstein-Barr virus. CMV serostatus was the only immune exposure information available for the cohort. In a later analysis, around 17,000 TCR beta sequences were associated with specific HLA alleles at a false discovery rate of 0.05. In vitro tests confirmed that a few of the cytomegalovirus-associated TCR beta chains recognize cytomegalovirus antigens. In a later analysis, HLA-associated TCR beta chains showed more clonal expansion and lower generation probabilities than non-associated chains that were equally common. In a later analysis, TCR association rates were found to vary across HLA loci, with the most associated TCRs seen for DRB1 alleles and the fewest for HLA-C alleles. The study gave a list of some 150 TCR beta chains associated with cytomegalovirus. Across donors, most TCR sequences were observed very rarely, whereas some public TCRs were present in many individuals. Linkage disequilibrium might explain the correlated functional status among segregating V segments, but an unknown experimental factor could not be excluded. Because the 87-base-pair reads could not distinguish some IMGT-functional V segments, including TRBV6-2 and TRBV6-3, those segments were excluded. When HLA alleles, especially DR and DQ, strongly co-occurred, TCR associations were difficult to assign to individual alleles. An association between a missense DCLRE1C variant and V-gene and J-gene trimming of TCR beta chains was found in a later genetic analysis and replicated in an independent cohort. The classifier was reported to diagnose cytomegalovirus status with high specificity and sensitivity in both the original and validation cohorts. Broadly in line with IMGT annotations, most TCR beta V segments showed up in productive rearrangements about 87% or about 30% of the time in an earlier analysis of a few hundred of the donors. In a later analysis, most CMV-associated TCR beta chains were found to appear HLA-restricted, with HLA associations seemingly driven largely by CMV exposure. Compared with the roughly 720-donor mean, donors in an Asian-associated ancestry cluster had fewer N-insertions in productive TCRs, according to a later genetic analysis. Because HLA typing was unavailable for some donors at each locus, only the typed subset was used in association tests. A group of highly shared sequence variants was considered likely to be a technical artifact of the sequencing pipeline. A further reported finding was that TCR beta sequences accurately predicted the HLA-A and HLA-B alleles for most subjects in the first cohort. Only TCR beta chains were sequenced in this cohort, and the absence of alpha or paired-chain data limited detectable features. The presence/absence analyses assumed that sequencing depth was roughly uniform across donors, and that assumption may not be true. Roughly 15 rarely observed V segments, including chromosome 9 orphons, were excluded from the earlier analysis of several hundred of the donors because counts were too low. It was suggested by the authors that the approach could potentially be generalized to other disease states and immunological phenotypes.

A remark on this clone: Its antigen target is currently unknown. No much larger clonotype is one base removed from it; base qualities were not supplied.

In total, fewer than 750 healthy bone marrow donors made up the cohort. At the time of sampling, all cohort members were nominally healthy, though unrecorded immune exposures were likely present. The donor tested CMV seropositive and was one of the 289 seropositive cohort members. Every donor gave a peripheral blood sample, and the peripheral blood mononuclear cells from that sample were used for TCR beta sequencing. Genomic DNA was extracted from the blood cell samples with the Qiagen DNeasy Blood Extraction Kit. The germline V gene sets CDR1 to SGDLS and CDR2 to YYNGEE. The CDR3, cysteine through phenylalanine, is 12 amino acids long. CDR3 DNA is the only sequence kept; it has 36 bases, read in frame from the first base. Trimming costs V 4 bases and J 6 bases, and their ends lie 7 bases apart. Libraries were constructed by the immunoSEQ multiplex PCR assay. The multiplex PCR relied on a mix of 60 forward primers for TCR Vbeta segments and 13 reverse primers for TCR Jbeta segments. A multiplex PCR assay on genomic DNA amplified the CDR3 region of rearranged TCR beta genes. The Illumina HiSeq System was used to sequence the amplified TCR beta libraries as 87-base-pair reads. In the original analysis: A later analysis counted approximately 84 million unique TCR beta chains across the 670 or so repertoires, and roughly 9.9 million of these chains were shared by at least two donors. Raw reads were error-corrected and collapsed into unique sequences by a nearest-neighbor algorithm in which closely related sequences were merged to remove PCR and sequencing errors. Alignment of CDR3 sequences to IMGT reference sequences was used to assign V, D and J gene segments. For a sequence to be retained, a match of at least six nucleotides was required to both a V gene segment and a J gene segment. A rearrangement counted as productive if the CDR3 had no stop codons and remained in frame with V and J, and every other rearrangement counted as non-productive. Following IMGT convention, CDR3 was defined as the stretch from the second conserved V-encoded cysteine to the conserved J-encoded phenylalanine. The earlier analysis of 587 of the donors excluded sequences that lacked an unambiguous match to a single V gene segment. An earlier analysis of 587 of the donors classified V segments as functional when productive rearrangements were above 56.7% and as segregating when the standard deviation between donors was above 5%. A statistical classification framework was built to diagnose cytomegalovirus status from the catalog of TCR beta chain sequences. In a later analysis, V and J genes were assigned by comparing TCR nucleotide sequences against IMGT/GENE-DB human TR gene sequences. A later analysis assigned CDR3 sequences and most-parsimonious VDJ recombination scenarios with the TCRdist pipeline. A later analysis defined each TCR beta chain by its CDR3 amino acid sequence plus V-gene family, and excluded reads lacking a unique V-gene family. As a way to deal with suspected cross-contamination and a sequencing artifact, a later analysis dropped roughly 600 nucleotide sequences that were highly shared and had low generation probability. A later analysis calculated a clonal expansion index for each public chain from normalized within-repertoire ranks of inferred template counts. In a later analysis, generation probabilities were computed using a VDJ recombination model fitted to out-of-frame rearrangements, and the results were checked against IGoR. A later analysis scored TCR-TCR, TCR-HLA and TCR-CMV co-occurrence with hypergeometric tests, applying a repertoire-size bias correction to TCR pairs. False discovery rates were estimated in a later analysis by permuting HLA or CMV assignments 20 times. In a later analysis, co-occurring TCRs were grouped using DBSCAN, and TCRdist sequence similarity was added for clustering within HLA-allele-positive subsets. Co-occurrence clustering excluded repertoires with fewer than 30,000 or more than 120,000 public chains, plus five with anomalous nucleotide sharing. TCRdb obtained this table from immuneACCESS and retained in-frame rearrangements with V and J assigned. These tables miss some clones; where compared with another copy, unresolved V genes account for less than half of the shortfall, and the remainder is unexplained. V, J and clone size reflect that table, while D and trimming were determined from the DNA. The sample data list around 170,000 clones, and roughly 76% of these were observed just once. The ten largest clones represent roughly 6.7% of the sample.

This receptor was obtained from a man in his forties in good health and CMV-seropositive. The sample was PBMCs. The V gene is TRBV9 and the J gene is TRBJ2-2; the D gene lacks a confident call. The DNA is as follows: TGTGCCAGCAGCCCCTCTCCCGGGGAGCTGTTTTTT. The translation is CASSPSPGELFF.